This is a list of T cell receptor beta chains from one sample in a study of OX40 agonist ivuxolimab in advanced cancers. Method: immunoSEQ multiplex PCR; TCRdb's copy keeps in-frame clones and lacks some. The sample shows approximately 65,000 clones, roughly 90% of them seen only once. The source material was CD4+ or CD8+ T cells sorted from blood, sampled in a trial of the OX40 agonist ivuxolimab. All receptors derive from an adult with an advanced solid tumor such as melanoma, head and neck, liver or kidney cancer. Each CDR3 is given with its conserved first and last residue. Fields, in order: V gene, J gene, clone size, D gene, CDR3 protein, CDR3 DNA. The D gene is left open where the match is weak. Only part of the rows carry a size: once, few, many, or a class if the clone is expanded.

v_gene: TRBV7-8; j_gene: TRBJ2-7; abundance: NA; d_gene: NA; CDR3aa: CASSLGAGVYEQYF; CDR3nt: TGTGCCAGCAGCTTAGGGGCAGGTGTCTACGAGCAGTACTTC
v_gene: TRBV6-5; j_gene: TRBJ1-3; abundance: few; d_gene: NA; CDR3aa: CASSYTGGTGNTIYF; CDR3nt: TGTGCCAGCAGTTACACCGGGGGTACTGGAAACACCATATATTTT
v_gene: TRBV12-5; j_gene: TRBJ1-6; abundance: NA; d_gene: NA; CDR3aa: CASGFSGNHNSPLHF; CDR3nt: TGTGCTAGTGGTTTTTCCGGGAACCATAATTCACCCCTCCACTTT
v_gene: TRBV6-1; j_gene: TRBJ2-5; abundance: NA; d_gene: NA; CDR3aa: CASSRDFQETQYF; CDR3nt: TGTGCCAGCAGTCGGGACTTCCAAGAGACCCAGTACTTC
v_gene: TRBV6-6; j_gene: TRBJ1-2; abundance: NA; d_gene: NA; CDR3aa: CASSYFGANYGYTF; CDR3nt: TGTGCCAGCAGTTACTTTGGAGCTAACTATGGCTACACCTTC
v_gene: TRBV2; j_gene: TRBJ2-1; abundance: NA; d_gene: NA; CDR3aa: CASSGYRFYNEQFF; CDR3nt: TGTGCCAGCAGTGGATACAGGTTTTACAATGAGCAGTTCTTC
v_gene: TRBV30; j_gene: TRBJ2-5; abundance: NA; d_gene: NA; CDR3aa: CAWSVRQTQYF; CDR3nt: TGTGCCTGGAGTGTACGGCAGACCCAGTACTTC
v_gene: TRBV5-1; j_gene: TRBJ2-5; abundance: NA; d_gene: TRBD1; CDR3aa: CASRSSGTEETQYF; CDR3nt: TGCGCCAGCAGATCTTCCGGGACAGAAGAGACCCAGTACTTC
v_gene: TRBV5-5; j_gene: TRBJ1-6; abundance: NA; d_gene: TRBD1; CDR3aa: CASSLWFGQGYSPLHF; CDR3nt: TGTGCCAGCAGCTTGTGGTTCGGACAGGGGTATTCACCCCTCCACTTT
v_gene: TRBV27; j_gene: TRBJ1-1; abundance: NA; d_gene: TRBD1; CDR3aa: CASSFRGHDTEAFF; CDR3nt: TGTGCCAGCAGTTTCAGGGGGCACGACACTGAAGCTTTCTTT
v_gene: TRBV19; j_gene: TRBJ2-1; abundance: NA; d_gene: NA; CDR3aa: CASRMSGGRYEQFF; CDR3nt: TGTGCCAGTAGGATGTCAGGGGGGCGGTATGAGCAGTTCTTC
v_gene: TRBV4-2; j_gene: TRBJ2-1; abundance: NA; d_gene: NA; CDR3aa: CASSQTGSYNEQFF; CDR3nt: TGTGCCAGCAGCCAGACAGGCTCCTACAATGAGCAGTTCTTC
v_gene: TRBV19; j_gene: TRBJ1-1; abundance: once; d_gene: NA; CDR3aa: CASSISGGLNTEAFF; CDR3nt: TGTGCCAGTAGTATTTCGGGAGGTCTGAACACTGAAGCTTTCTTT
v_gene: TRBV5-1; j_gene: TRBJ2-7; abundance: NA; d_gene: TRBD1; CDR3aa: CASSWGQGVYEQYF; CDR3nt: TGCGCCAGCAGCTGGGGACAGGGCGTCTACGAGCAGTACTTC
v_gene: TRBV7-2; j_gene: TRBJ1-5; abundance: NA; d_gene: NA; CDR3aa: CASSLGAVRPQHF; CDR3nt: TGTGCCAGCAGCTTAGGGGCAGTGCGGCCCCAGCATTTT
v_gene: TRBV11-2; j_gene: TRBJ2-1; abundance: NA; d_gene: TRBD2; CDR3aa: CASSLDSGGPHEQFF; CDR3nt: TGTGCCAGCAGCTTAGACTCGGGGGGGCCCCATGAGCAGTTCTTC
v_gene: TRBV19; j_gene: TRBJ2-3; abundance: once; d_gene: NA; CDR3aa: CASSIPLTDTQYF; CDR3nt: TGTGCCAGTAGTATTCCCCTAACAGATACGCAGTATTTT
v_gene: TRBV27; j_gene: TRBJ2-7; abundance: NA; d_gene: TRBD2; CDR3aa: CASSLNPGLAGGEQYF; CDR3nt: TGTGCCAGCAGTTTAAATCCCGGACTAGCGGGGGGGGAGCAGTACTTC
v_gene: TRBV7-9; j_gene: TRBJ1-1; abundance: NA; d_gene: NA; CDR3aa: CASSLLGRAFF; CDR3nt: TGTGCCAGCAGCTTACTCGGACGAGCTTTCTTT
v_gene: TRBV4-2; j_gene: TRBJ2-4; abundance: NA; d_gene: TRBD2; CDR3aa: CASSVGTSVSDIQYF; CDR3nt: TGTGCCAGCAGCGTAGGGACTAGCGTAAGTGACATTCAGTACTTC
v_gene: TRBV6-6; j_gene: TRBJ2-5; abundance: NA; d_gene: NA; CDR3aa: CASSGLETQYF; CDR3nt: TGTGCCAGCAGTGGCCTGGAGACCCAGTACTTC
v_gene: TRBV10-3; j_gene: TRBJ2-2; abundance: once; d_gene: NA; CDR3aa: CAISGRGDTGELFF; CDR3nt: TGTGCCATCAGTGGCCGGGGAGACACCGGGGAGCTGTTTTTT
v_gene: TRBV6-1; j_gene: TRBJ2-3; abundance: NA; d_gene: NA; CDR3aa: CASRTTQGDTQYF; CDR3nt: TGTGCCAGCAGGACTACACAGGGAGATACGCAGTATTTT
v_gene: TRBV4-1; j_gene: TRBJ2-5; abundance: NA; d_gene: TRBD2; CDR3aa: CASSRLLAGVDETQYF; CDR3nt: TGCGCCAGCAGCCGCCTACTAGCGGGGGTTGACGAGACCCAGTACTTC
v_gene: TRBV10-3; j_gene: TRBJ1-1; abundance: NA; d_gene: NA; CDR3aa: CAISRQNGPTEAFF; CDR3nt: TGTGCCATCAGTCGACAGAACGGACCCACTGAAGCTTTCTTT
v_gene: TRBV15; j_gene: TRBJ1-4; abundance: NA; d_gene: TRBD1; CDR3aa: CATSRTGTARATNEKLFF; CDR3nt: TGTGCCACCAGCAGAACCGGGACAGCTCGCGCAACTAATGAAAAACTGTTTTTT
v_gene: TRBV18; j_gene: TRBJ1-1; abundance: NA; d_gene: TRBD1; CDR3aa: CASSPYTDRKGTEAFF; CDR3nt: TGTGCCAGCTCACCCTACACGGACAGGAAAGGCACTGAAGCTTTCTTT
v_gene: TRBV6-6; j_gene: TRBJ2-4; abundance: NA; d_gene: NA; CDR3aa: CAIREGANMENIQYF; CDR3nt: TGTGCCATCCGGGAGGGGGCGAACATGGAAAACATTCAGTACTTC
v_gene: TRBV7-9; j_gene: TRBJ1-2; abundance: NA; d_gene: NA; CDR3aa: CASSLAYGYTF; CDR3nt: TGTGCCAGCAGCCTAGCCTATGGCTACACCTTC
v_gene: TRBV11-1; j_gene: TRBJ2-1; abundance: once; d_gene: TRBD2; CDR3aa: CASSTTSGSHEQFF; CDR3nt: TGTGCCAGCAGCACGACTAGCGGGAGTCATGAGCAGTTCTTC
v_gene: TRBV6-1; j_gene: TRBJ2-3; abundance: NA; d_gene: NA; CDR3aa: CASTIGRTIADTQYF; CDR3nt: TGTGCCAGCACAATCGGAAGAACTATAGCAGATACGCAGTATTTT
v_gene: TRBV5-1; j_gene: TRBJ2-1; abundance: NA; d_gene: NA; CDR3aa: CASSSQNIYNEQFF; CDR3nt: TGCGCCAGCAGCTCACAAAACATCTACAATGAGCAGTTCTTC
v_gene: TRBV9; j_gene: TRBJ2-7; abundance: NA; d_gene: TRBD1; CDR3aa: CASSVGTGSNEQYF; CDR3nt: TGTGCCAGCAGCGTTGGGACAGGGAGCAACGAGCAGTACTTC
v_gene: TRBV9; j_gene: TRBJ1-1; abundance: once; d_gene: NA; CDR3aa: CASSVESYANTEAFF; CDR3nt: TGTGCCAGCAGCGTAGAGTCGTACGCGAACACTGAAGCTTTCTTT
v_gene: TRBV6-6; j_gene: TRBJ2-7; abundance: NA; d_gene: NA; CDR3aa: CASSRGGVSYEQYF; CDR3nt: TGTGCCAGCAGCAGAGGGGGAGTATCCTACGAGCAGTACTTC
v_gene: TRBV9; j_gene: TRBJ2-5; abundance: NA; d_gene: TRBD2; CDR3aa: CASSVQSSGDETQYF; CDR3nt: TGTGCCAGCAGCGTACAGAGTAGCGGGGATGAGACCCAGTACTTC
v_gene: TRBV6-1; j_gene: TRBJ2-5; abundance: NA; d_gene: TRBD1; CDR3aa: CASSDPGQINQETQYF; CDR3nt: TGTGCCAGCAGTGATCCGGGACAGATTAACCAAGAGACCCAGTACTTC
v_gene: TRBV27; j_gene: TRBJ1-6; abundance: NA; d_gene: TRBD1; CDR3aa: CASRTNRGGNSPLHF; CDR3nt: TGTGCCAGCAGAACAAACAGGGGAGGAAATTCACCCCTCCACTTT
v_gene: TRBV9; j_gene: TRBJ2-7; abundance: NA; d_gene: TRBD1; CDR3aa: CASSVVGQGDKQYF; CDR3nt: TGTGCCAGCAGCGTAGTAGGACAGGGAGACAAGCAGTACTTC
v_gene: TRBV5-1; j_gene: TRBJ1-5; abundance: NA; d_gene: NA; CDR3aa: CASSLDGPHQPQHF; CDR3nt: TGCGCCAGCAGCTTGGACGGGCCCCATCAGCCCCAGCATTTT
v_gene: TRBV7-2; j_gene: TRBJ2-3; abundance: NA; d_gene: TRBD2; CDR3aa: CASSLALAGAQYF; CDR3nt: TGTGCCAGCAGCTTAGCGCTAGCGGGGGCGCAGTATTTT
v_gene: TRBV21-1; j_gene: TRBJ2-7; abundance: NA; d_gene: NA; CDR3aa: CASSKWVRKYYEQYF; CDR3nt: TGTGCCAGCAGCAAATGGGTCAGAAAATATTACGAGCAGTACTTC
v_gene: TRBV7-9; j_gene: TRBJ1-2; abundance: NA; d_gene: NA; CDR3aa: CASSYDRMGYGYTF; CDR3nt: TGTGCCAGCAGCTACGACAGGATGGGCTATGGCTACACCTTC